This T cell receptor (beta chain) was captured by sequencing in a study of T cells in tuberculosis. No alpha-beta pairing information exists for these sequences. Profiling relied on immunoSEQ multiplex PCR, and the TCRdb table lists in-frame clones only, not all of them. The table includes about 88,000 clones, roughly 90% detected once. CDR1 is SGDLS, CDR2 YYNGEE, per germline. The V gene lost 0 bases and the J gene lost 5 bases, with 19 bases spanning the gap. The length of the CDR3 is 17 residues. Sorting used thawed, overnight-rested PBMC stained with anti-CD3, a viability dye and GMM-loaded CD1B tetramer. CD1B tetramers were loaded with Rhodococcus equi-derived C32 glucose monomycolate. Tetramer-sorted PBMC had been CD14 monocyte-depleted before freezing. From each donor, some 100,000 tetramer-negative cells were sorted.

V gene TRBV9 combines with J gene TRBJ2-3, with a tentative D call TRBD2 (6 bases). The source material was CD1b-GMM tetramer-negative cells sorted from PBMCs. The TCR comes from an adult woman with latent tuberculosis. The CDR3 reads CASSVAFVAGPEDTQYF. CDR3 nucleotide sequence: TGTGCCAGCAGCGTAGCTTTCGTGGCGGGGCCCGAAGATACGCAGTATTTT.